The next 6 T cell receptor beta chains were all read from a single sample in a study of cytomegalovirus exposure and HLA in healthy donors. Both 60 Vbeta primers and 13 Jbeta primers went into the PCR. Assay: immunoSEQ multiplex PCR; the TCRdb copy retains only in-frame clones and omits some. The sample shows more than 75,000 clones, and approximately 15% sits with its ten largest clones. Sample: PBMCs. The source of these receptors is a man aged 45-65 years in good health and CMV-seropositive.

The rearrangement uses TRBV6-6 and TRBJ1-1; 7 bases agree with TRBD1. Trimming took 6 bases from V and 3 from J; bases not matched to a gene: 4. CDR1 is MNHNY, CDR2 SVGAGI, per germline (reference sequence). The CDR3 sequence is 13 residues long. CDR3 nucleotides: TGTGCCAGCAGGATTCAGGGGGACACTGAAGCTTTCTTT. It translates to CASRIQGDTEAFF.

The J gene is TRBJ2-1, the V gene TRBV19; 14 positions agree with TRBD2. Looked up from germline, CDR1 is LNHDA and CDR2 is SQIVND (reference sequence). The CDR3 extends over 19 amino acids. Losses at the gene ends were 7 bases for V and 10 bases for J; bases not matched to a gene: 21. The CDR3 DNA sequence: TGTGCCAGTACTAAGACTAGCGGGAGGGCCAGGAGGGCCTTAAGAGAGCAGTTCTTC. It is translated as CASTKTSGRARRALREQFF.

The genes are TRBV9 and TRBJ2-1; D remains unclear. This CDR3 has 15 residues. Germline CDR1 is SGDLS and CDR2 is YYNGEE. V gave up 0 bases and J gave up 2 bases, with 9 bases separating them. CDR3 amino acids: CASSVVADPYNEQFF. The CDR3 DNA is TGTGCCAGCAGCGTAGTAGCAGACCCCTACAATGAGCAGTTCTTC.

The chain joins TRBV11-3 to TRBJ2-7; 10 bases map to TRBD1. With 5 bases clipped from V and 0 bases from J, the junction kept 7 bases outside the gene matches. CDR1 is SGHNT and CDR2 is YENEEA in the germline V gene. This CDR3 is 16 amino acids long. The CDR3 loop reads CASSPDRTGGSYEQYV. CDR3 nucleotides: TGTGCCAGCAGCCCCGACCGGACAGGGGGCTCCTACGAGCAGTACGTC.

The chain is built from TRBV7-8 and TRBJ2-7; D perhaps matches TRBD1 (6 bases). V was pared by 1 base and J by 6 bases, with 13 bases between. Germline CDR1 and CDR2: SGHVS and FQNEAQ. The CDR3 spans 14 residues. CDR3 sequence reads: CASSLGDRWGEQYF. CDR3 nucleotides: TGTGCCAGCAGCTTAGGTGACAGGTGGGGCGAGCAGTACTTC.

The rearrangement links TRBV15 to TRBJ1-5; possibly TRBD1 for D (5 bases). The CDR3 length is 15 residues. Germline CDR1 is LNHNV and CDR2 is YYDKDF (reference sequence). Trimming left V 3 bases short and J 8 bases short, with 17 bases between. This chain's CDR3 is CATSSTGQSAEPQHF. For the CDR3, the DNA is TGTGCCACCAGCAGTACAGGCCAATCGGCAGAGCCCCAGCATTTT.